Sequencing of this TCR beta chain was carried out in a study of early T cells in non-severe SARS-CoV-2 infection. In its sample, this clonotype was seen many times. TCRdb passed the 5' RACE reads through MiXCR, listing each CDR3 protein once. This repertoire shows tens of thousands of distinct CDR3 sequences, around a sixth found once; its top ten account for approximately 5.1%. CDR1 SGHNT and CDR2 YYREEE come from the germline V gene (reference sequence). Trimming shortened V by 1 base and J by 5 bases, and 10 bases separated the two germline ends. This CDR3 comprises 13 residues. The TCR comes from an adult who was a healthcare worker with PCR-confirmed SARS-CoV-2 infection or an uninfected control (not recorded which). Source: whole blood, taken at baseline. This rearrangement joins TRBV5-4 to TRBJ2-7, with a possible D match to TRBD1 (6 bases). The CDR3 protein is CASSLQGWNEQYF. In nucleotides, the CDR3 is TGTGCCAGCAGCTTGCAGGGGTGGAACGAGCAGTACTTC.